This entry lists 24 T cell receptor beta chains sequenced from one sample in a study of long-term antiretroviral therapy in people with HIV. Investigators performed immunoSEQ version v3.0 at survey level. Method: immunoSEQ multiplex PCR; TCRdb's copy keeps in-frame clones and lacks some. The repertoire includes about 20,000 clones, more than 85% of them detected once, and 7.3% sits in the top ten. The specimen was unsorted PBMCs, collected 4.4 years after starting antiretroviral therapy. The receptors were gathered from a woman aged 45 to 65 with HIV.

This sequence joins TRBV4-3 and TRBJ2-4; 7 nucleotides match TRBD1. The trim removed 1 base at V and 6 bases at J, leaving 0 bases unmatched. CDR3 length equals 13 residues. The germline V gene encodes CDR1 LGHNA and CDR2 YSLEER. CDR3 sequence (DNA): TGCGCCAGCAGCCAAGGACAGGGAAACATTCAGTACTTC. Its translation: CASSQGQGNIQYF.

The chain recombines TRBV21-1 with TRBJ1-2; TRBD1, as called in the table, went unchecked against the DNA. TRBV21-1 is tagged as a pseudogene. This CDR3 contains 16 residues. The chain's CDR3 is CASSKSWAGAIYGYTF. The CDR3 DNA is TGTGCCAGCAGCAAGAGCTGGGCAGGGGCCATCTATGGCTACACCTTC.

The chain joins TRBV6-5 to TRBJ1-6, with 7 bases lining up with TRBD1. The CDR3 covers 13 residues. The V segment lost 5 bases and the J segment 6 bases; nucleotides outside the gene matches: 1. Per the germline V gene, CDR1 is MNHEY and CDR2 is SVGAGI. The chain's CDR3 is CASSGTVNSPLHF. The CDR3 DNA sequence: TGTGCCAGCAGTGGGACAGTTAATTCACCCCTCCACTTT.

This clone showed up just once. J is TRBJ2-7 and V is TRBV2; possibly TRBD1 or TRBD2 for D (6 bases each). The CDR3 loop spans 14 amino acids. Germline V gene lookup returns CDR1 SNHLY and CDR2 FYNNEI. The V end lost 4 bases, the J end lost 2 bases, and 12 bases lay between the germline ends. As DNA, the CDR3 is TGTGCCAGCAGTGTACCCGGGGGCCCCTACGAGCAGTACTTC. Protein: CASSVPGGPYEQYF.

This clone has a single count. The chain carries TRBV27 and TRBJ1-6, with TRBD1 matching 9 bases. CDR1 MNHEY and CDR2 SMNVEV come from the germline V gene (reference sequence). V lost 5 bases, J lost 7 bases, and 3 bases stayed unmatched. The CDR3 consists of 14 residues. CDR3 amino acids: CASSRDRDNSPLHF. In DNA form, the CDR3 reads TGTGCCAGCAGTCGGGACAGGGACAATTCACCCCTCCACTTT.

The rearrangement uses TRBV19 and TRBJ1-4; 8 nucleotides match TRBD1. Germline assignment: CDR1 LNHDA and CDR2 SQIVND (reference sequence). The CDR3 sequence is 15 residues long. V trimming: 4 bases; J trimming: 8 bases; junction bases outside the gene matches: 9. The CDR3 nucleotides read TGTGCCAGTAGTAAGCGGGACAGGAGGGGCGAAAAACTGTTTTTT. Protein product: CASSKRDRRGEKLFF.

This clone was seen only once. This sequence joins TRBV5-1 and TRBJ1-4; 7 bases map to TRBD1. CDR1 SGHRS and CDR2 YFSETQ come from the germline V gene. V was pared by 4 bases and J by 6 bases, with 9 bases of the junction left unmatched. This CDR3 has 15 residues. CDR3 sequence reads: CASSGQQGYDEKLFF. The CDR3 bases are TGCGCCAGCAGCGGACAACAGGGGTACGATGAAAAACTGTTTTTT.

The V gene is TRBV6-5, the J gene TRBJ1-1; D may be TRBD1 (5 bases). CDR1 MNHEY and CDR2 SVGAGI come from the germline V gene. V shed 6 bases and J shed 0 bases, with 8 bases lying between them. CDR3 size: 13 residues. This CDR3 is CASRGTLNTEAFF. The CDR3 DNA reads TGTGCCAGCAGGGGGACCTTGAACACTGAAGCTTTCTTT.

The chain recombines TRBV30 with TRBJ2-7; 10 bases align to TRBD1. Germline CDR1 and CDR2: GTSNPN and SVGIG (reference sequence). V trimming: 5 bases; J trimming: 4 bases; junction bases outside the gene matches: 11. The CDR3 consists of 15 residues. The CDR3 reads CAWGDPGQGVYEQYF. In nucleotides, the CDR3 is TGTGCCTGGGGGGACCCTGGACAGGGGGTATACGAGCAGTACTTC.

The chain is built from TRBV6-5 and TRBJ1-5, with no clear D. The CDR3 is 13 residues long. The germline gives CDR1 MNHEY, CDR2 SVGAGI. The V gene lost 2 bases and the J gene lost 7 bases, with 9 bases spanning the gap. The CDR3 reads CASSYGVEQPQHF. The DNA for the CDR3 is TGTGCCAGCAGTTACGGTGTGGAGCAGCCCCAGCATTTT.

The CDR3 DNA follows: TGTGCCATCAGTGACTTGGACGGATCCTCCTACGAGCAGTACTTC. It is translated as CAISDLDGSSYEQYF. The V gene is TRBV10-3, the J gene TRBJ2-7; unclear D gene. V lost 3 bases and J lost 0, with 12 bases in between. From germline, CDR1 is ENHRY and CDR2 SYGVKD. The CDR3 is 15 residues long.

The rearrangement links TRBV29-1 to TRBJ1-2; D remains ambiguous. V lost 0 bases and J lost 7, with 18 bases in between. Germline CDR1 and CDR2: SQVTM and ANQGSEA. This CDR3 has 15 amino acids. The CDR3 region is CSVEDQLGPTGGYTF. CDR3 bases: TGCAGCGTTGAAGATCAGTTGGGCCCCACGGGTGGCTACACCTTC.

With regard to this clone: A read error may produce the germline difference seen at one junction end. J is TRBJ2-3 and V is TRBV11-2, with 8 bases fitting TRBD1. The germline V gene has CDR1 SGHAT and CDR2 FQNNGV. The CDR3 covers 13 residues. The CDR3 reads CAHEQGGTDTQYF. The DNA of the CDR3 is TGCGCACACGAACAGGGGGGCACAGATACGCAGTATTTT.

This sequence joins TRBV9 and TRBJ1-2, with TRBD1 matching over 11 bases. Per germline, CDR1 SGDLS and CDR2 YYNGEE. The CDR3 loop spans 14 amino acids. V lost 2 bases, J lost 8 bases, and 5 bases stayed unmatched. CDR3 in amino acids: CASSVGQGVRGYTF. Here the CDR3 DNA reads TGTGCCAGCAGCGTGGGACAGGGGGTTCGGGGCTACACCTTC.

The chain links TRBV6-1 to TRBJ1-3, with no clear D. The germline V gene has CDR1 MNHNS and CDR2 SASEGT. The V and J ends lost 2 bases and 4 bases respectively, with 9 bases between them. The CDR3 is 14 residues long. The CDR3 loop is CASSENAGGNTIYF. The CDR3 DNA reads as TGTGCCAGCAGTGAAAACGCCGGAGGAAACACCATATATTTT.

The chain combines TRBV6-5 with TRBJ1-1; D ambiguous. The CDR3 contains 14 residues. Germline loops: CDR1 MNHEY, CDR2 SVGAGI. With 7 bases removed from V and 0 bases from J, the gap between germline ends came to 12 bases. CDR3 in DNA: TGTGCCAGCAAGGAGGGCGGGATGAACACTGAAGCTTTCTTT. Translating it yields CASKEGGMNTEAFF.

The chain links TRBV7-3 to TRBJ1-1, with D unclear. Germline values: CDR1 SGHTA, CDR2 FQGTGA. Deletions cut 5 bases from V and 1 base from J, with 11 bases between. This CDR3 comprises 14 residues. The CDR3 region is CASSPYPGNTEAFF. CDR3 DNA sequence: TGTGCCAGCAGCCCCTACCCCGGGAACACTGAAGCTTTCTTT.

This clone is a singleton in its sample. This sequence joins TRBV19 and TRBJ1-2; D is ambiguous. This CDR3 spans 10 amino acids. With 9 bases removed from V and 3 bases from J, the gap between germline ends came to 5 bases. CDR1 LNHDA and CDR2 SQIVND come from the germline V gene (reference sequence). The CDR3 sequence is CASWDYGYTF. The CDR3 DNA reads TGTGCCAGCTGGGACTATGGCTACACCTTC.

The gene calls are TRBV18 and TRBJ1-6, with D perhaps TRBD1 (5 bases). The CDR3 has 12 amino acids. V dropped 6 bases and J dropped 10 bases, with 10 bases sitting between them. Germline-derived CDR1 and CDR2 are KGHSH and LQKENI. The CDR3 sequence is CASSQEGSPLHF. CDR3 DNA: TGTGCCAGCTCCCAGGAGGGGTCACCCCTCCACTTT. Supplemented by reference TRBV18 and TRBJ1-6, the full variable domain reads NAGVMQNPRHLVRRRGQEARLRCSPMKGHSHVYWYRQLPEEGLKFMVYLQKENIIDESGMPKERFSAEFPKEGPSILRIQQVVRGDSAAYFCASSQEGSPLHFGNGTRLTVT.

The CDR3 sequence: CASSFRGRGSEKLFF. For the CDR3, the DNA is TGTGCCAGCAGCTTCAGGGGTCGGGGATCTGAAAAACTGTTTTTT. The V and J genes are TRBV7-9 and TRBJ1-4; the D gene is possibly TRBD1 (6 bases). Germline CDR1 reads SEHNR; CDR2 reads FQNEAQ (reference sequence). The V end lost 3 bases, the J end lost 7 bases, and 15 bases lay between the germline ends. This CDR3 region has 15 residues.

The chain is built from TRBV19 and TRBJ1-6; D gene ambiguous. The CDR3 sequence is 15 residues long. The V and J ends lost 6 bases and 2 bases respectively, with 11 bases between them. From germline, CDR1 is LNHDA and CDR2 SQIVND (reference sequence). For the CDR3, the DNA is TGTGCCAGTAGCCCGAGTAGCCCCTATAATTCACCCCTCCACTTT. Translating gives CASSPSSPYNSPLHF.

In this sample, this clone turned up once. V and J are TRBV5-1 and TRBJ2-7; D gene uncertain. CDR3 length equals 16 residues. The germline V and J ends were trimmed by 0 bases and 0 bases, with 13 bases remaining between them. Germline V gene sequence: CDR1 SGHRS, CDR2 YFSETQ. The CDR3 loop is CASSLVGSRSSYEQYF. In DNA, the CDR3 is TGCGCCAGCAGCTTGGTGGGCTCGAGGAGCTCCTACGAGCAGTACTTC.

This sequence joins TRBV12-5 and TRBJ1-4; D gene ambiguous. The CDR3 length is 15 residues. Germline V gives CDR1 LGHNT, CDR2 FRNRAP. The V and J ends lost 1 base and 3 bases respectively, with 9 bases between them. CDR3 loop: CASGLGTDANEKLFF. DNA for the CDR3: TGTGCTAGTGGTTTGGGAACGGACGCTAATGAAAAACTGTTTTTT.

The gene calls are TRBV19 and TRBJ2-7; no firm D call. This CDR3 comprises 15 residues. The V gene lost 0 bases and the J gene lost 2 bases, with 11 bases spanning the gap. CDR1 is LNHDA, CDR2 SQIVND, per germline (reference sequence). CDR3 residues: CASSIDGIGPYEQYF. In DNA, the CDR3 is TGTGCCAGTAGTATAGATGGTATCGGTCCCTACGAGCAGTACTTC.